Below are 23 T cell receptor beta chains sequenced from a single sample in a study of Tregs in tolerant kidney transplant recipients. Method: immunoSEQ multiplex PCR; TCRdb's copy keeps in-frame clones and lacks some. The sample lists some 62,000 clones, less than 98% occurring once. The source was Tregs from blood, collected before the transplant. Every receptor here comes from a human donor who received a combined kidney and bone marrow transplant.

The CDR3 sequence: CATSRDGGYGYTF. The CDR3 DNA is TGTGCCACCAGCAGAGATGGCGGTTATGGCTACACCTTC. This chain links TRBV15 with TRBJ1-2; D remains unclear. The CDR3 totals 13 residues. V was shortened by 0 bases and J by 5 bases, with 7 bases between the two germline ends. Germline V gene lookup returns CDR1 LNHNV and CDR2 YYDKDF (reference sequence).

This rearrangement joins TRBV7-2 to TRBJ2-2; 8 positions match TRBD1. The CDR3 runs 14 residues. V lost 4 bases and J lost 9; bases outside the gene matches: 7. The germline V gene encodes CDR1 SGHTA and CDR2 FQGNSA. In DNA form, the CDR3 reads TGTGCCAGCAGCTCCCGGACAGGGTGGAGGGAGCTGTTTTTT. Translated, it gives CASSSRTGWRELFF.

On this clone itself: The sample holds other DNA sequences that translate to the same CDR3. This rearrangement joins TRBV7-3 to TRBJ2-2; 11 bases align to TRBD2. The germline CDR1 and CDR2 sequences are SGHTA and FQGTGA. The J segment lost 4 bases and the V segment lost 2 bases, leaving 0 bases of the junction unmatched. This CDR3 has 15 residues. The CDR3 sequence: CASSLLAGGTGELFF. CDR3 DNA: TGTGCCAGCAGCTTACTAGCGGGAGGCACCGGGGAGCTGTTTTTT.

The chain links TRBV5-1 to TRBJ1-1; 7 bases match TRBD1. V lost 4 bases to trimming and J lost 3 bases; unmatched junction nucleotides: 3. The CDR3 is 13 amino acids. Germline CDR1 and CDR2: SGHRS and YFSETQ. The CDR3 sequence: CASSLTGDTEAFF. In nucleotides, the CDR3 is TGCGCCAGCAGCCTTACAGGGGACACTGAAGCTTTCTTT.

This CDR3 reads CASSELGDQPQHF. DNA for the CDR3: TGCGCCAGCAGTGAGTTGGGAGATCAGCCCCAGCATTTT. The chain couples TRBV10-2 to TRBJ1-5; no clear D. Germline V gene lookup returns CDR1 WSHSY and CDR2 SAAADI. The CDR3 covers 13 residues. The ends were cut back, 1 base at V and 5 bases at J, with 6 bases in the middle.

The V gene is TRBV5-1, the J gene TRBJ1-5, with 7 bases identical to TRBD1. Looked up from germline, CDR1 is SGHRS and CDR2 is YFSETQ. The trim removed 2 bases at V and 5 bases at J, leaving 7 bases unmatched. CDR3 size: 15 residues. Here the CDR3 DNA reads TGCGCCAGCAGCTTAGGAACAGGGGTCCATCAGCCCCAGCATTTT. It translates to CASSLGTGVHQPQHF. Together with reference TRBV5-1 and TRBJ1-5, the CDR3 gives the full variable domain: KAGVTQTPRYLIKTRGQQVTLSCSPISGHRSVSWYQQTPGQGLQFLFEYFSETQRNKGNFPGRFSGRQFSNSRSEMNVSTLELGDSALYLCASSLGTGVHQPQHFGDGTRLSIL.

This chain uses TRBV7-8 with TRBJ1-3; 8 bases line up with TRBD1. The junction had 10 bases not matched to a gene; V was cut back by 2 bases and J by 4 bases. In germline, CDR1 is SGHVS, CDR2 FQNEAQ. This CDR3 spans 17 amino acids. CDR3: CASSLSHRGAFGNTIYF. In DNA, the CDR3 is TGTGCCAGCAGCTTATCTCACAGGGGGGCCTTCGGAAACACCATATATTTT.

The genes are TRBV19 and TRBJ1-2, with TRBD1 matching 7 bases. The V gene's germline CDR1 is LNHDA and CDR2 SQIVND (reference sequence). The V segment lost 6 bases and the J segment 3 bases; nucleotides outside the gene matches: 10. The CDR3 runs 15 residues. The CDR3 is CASRTRGTGDYGYTF. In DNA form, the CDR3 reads TGTGCCAGTAGGACCCGGGGAACAGGGGACTATGGCTACACCTTC.

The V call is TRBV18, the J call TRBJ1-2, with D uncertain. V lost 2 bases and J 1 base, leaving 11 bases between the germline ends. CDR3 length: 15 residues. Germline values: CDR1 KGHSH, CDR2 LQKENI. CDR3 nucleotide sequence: TGTGCCAGCTCACCAATAACAGATAATAACTATGGCTACACCTTC. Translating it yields CASSPITDNNYGYTF.

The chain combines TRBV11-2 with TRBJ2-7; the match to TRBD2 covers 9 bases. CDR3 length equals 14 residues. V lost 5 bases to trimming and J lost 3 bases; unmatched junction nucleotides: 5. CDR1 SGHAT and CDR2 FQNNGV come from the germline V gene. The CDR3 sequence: CASSQERGVYEQYF. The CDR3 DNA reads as TGTGCCAGCAGCCAAGAGCGGGGGGTCTACGAGCAGTACTTC.

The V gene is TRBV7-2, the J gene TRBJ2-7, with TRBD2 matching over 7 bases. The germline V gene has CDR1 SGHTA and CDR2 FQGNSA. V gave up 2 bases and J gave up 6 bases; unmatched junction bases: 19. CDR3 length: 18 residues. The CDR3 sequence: CASSLWSFLRSGGREQYF. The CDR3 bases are TGTGCCAGCAGCTTATGGTCATTTTTGAGATCGGGAGGACGCGAGCAGTACTTC. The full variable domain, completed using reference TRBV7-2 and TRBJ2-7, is GAGVSQSPSNKVTEKGKDVELRCDPISGHTALYWYRQSLGQGLEFLIYFQGNSAPDKSGLPSDRFSAERTGGSVSTLTIQRTQQEDSAVYLCASSLWSFLRSGGREQYFGPGTRLTVT.

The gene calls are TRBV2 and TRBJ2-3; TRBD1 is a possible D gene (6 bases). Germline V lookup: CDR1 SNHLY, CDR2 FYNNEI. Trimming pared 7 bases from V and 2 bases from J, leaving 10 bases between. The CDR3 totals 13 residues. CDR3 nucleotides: TGTGCCAGCAAACAGGGAACCACAGATACGCAGTATTTT. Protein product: CASKQGTTDTQYF.

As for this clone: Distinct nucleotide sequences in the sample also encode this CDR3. The CDR3 bases are TGCGCCAGCAGCTTGGGGACTACTGAGACCCAGTACTTC. It yields the protein CASSLGTTETQYF. This sequence joins TRBV5-1 and TRBJ2-5, with D possibly being TRBD2 (6 bases). CDR3 length: 13 amino acids. Germline assignment: CDR1 SGHRS and CDR2 YFSETQ. Between the trimmed V and J ends, which lost 0 bases and 5 bases, there was a span of 8 bases.

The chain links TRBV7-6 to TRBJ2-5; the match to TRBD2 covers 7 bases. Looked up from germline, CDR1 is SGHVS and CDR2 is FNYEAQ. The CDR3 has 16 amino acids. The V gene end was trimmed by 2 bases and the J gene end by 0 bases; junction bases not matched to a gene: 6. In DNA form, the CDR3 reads TGTGCCAGCAGCTTATGGGCTAGCGGTAACCAAGAGACCCAGTACTTC. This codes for CASSLWASGNQETQYF.

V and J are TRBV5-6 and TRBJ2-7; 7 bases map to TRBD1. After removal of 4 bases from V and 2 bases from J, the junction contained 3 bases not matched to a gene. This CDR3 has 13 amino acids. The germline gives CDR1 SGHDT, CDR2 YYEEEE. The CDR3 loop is CASSPDRTYEQYF. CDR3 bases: TGTGCCAGCAGCCCGGACAGGACCTACGAGCAGTACTTC. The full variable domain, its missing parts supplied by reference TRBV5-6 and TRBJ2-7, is DAGVTQSPTHLIKTRGQQVTLRCSPKSGHDTVSWYQQALGQGPQFIFQYYEEEERQRGNFPDRFSGHQFPNYSSELNVNALLLGDSALYLCASSPDRTYEQYFGPGTRLTVT.

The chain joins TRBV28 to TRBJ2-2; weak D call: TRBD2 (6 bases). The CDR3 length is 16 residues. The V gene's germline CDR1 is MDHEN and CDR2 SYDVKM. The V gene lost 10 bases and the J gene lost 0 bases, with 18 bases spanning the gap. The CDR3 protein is CATGLERAPNTGELFF. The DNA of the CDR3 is TGTGCCACGGGACTTGAGCGGGCGCCGAACACCGGGGAGCTGTTTTTT.

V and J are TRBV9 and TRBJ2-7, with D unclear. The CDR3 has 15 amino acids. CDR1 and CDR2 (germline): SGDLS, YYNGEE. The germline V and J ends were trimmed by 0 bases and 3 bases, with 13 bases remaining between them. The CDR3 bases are TGTGCCAGCAGCGTAGGTCCGGGTTTAGGCTACGAGCAGTACTTC. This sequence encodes CASSVGPGLGYEQYF. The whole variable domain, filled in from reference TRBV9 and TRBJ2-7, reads DSGVTQTPKHLITATGQRVTLRCSPRSGDLSVYWYQQSLDQGLQFLIQYYNGEERAKGNILERFSAQQFPDLHSELNLSSLELGDSALYFCASSVGPGLGYEQYFGPGTRLTVT.

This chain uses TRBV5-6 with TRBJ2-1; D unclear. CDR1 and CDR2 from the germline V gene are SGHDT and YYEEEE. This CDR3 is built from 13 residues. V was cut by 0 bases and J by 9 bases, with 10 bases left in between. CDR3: CASSLALPIEQFF. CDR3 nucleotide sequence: TGTGCCAGCAGCTTGGCACTGCCAATTGAGCAGTTCTTC.

CDR3 residues: CASRADRVTGELFF. The CDR3 DNA reads TGTGCCAGCAGGGCTGACAGGGTAACCGGGGAGCTGTTTTTT. The rearrangement joins TRBV2 to TRBJ2-2; 7 positions match TRBD1. Germline V gene lookup returns CDR1 SNHLY and CDR2 FYNNEI. The ends lost 6 bases at V and 5 bases at J; junction bases unmatched: 6. The CDR3 runs to 14 residues.

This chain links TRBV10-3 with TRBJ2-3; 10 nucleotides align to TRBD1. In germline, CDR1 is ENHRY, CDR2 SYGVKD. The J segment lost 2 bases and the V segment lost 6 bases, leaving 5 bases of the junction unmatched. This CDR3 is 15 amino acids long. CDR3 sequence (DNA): TGTGCCATCAGCCAGGACAGGGGGTCCACAGATACGCAGTATTTT. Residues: CAISQDRGSTDTQYF.

For the CDR3, the DNA is TGTGCCAGCAGCGTATCCATTCGGGCGGGACTCCAAGAGACCCAGTACTTC. Protein sequence: CASSVSIRAGLQETQYF. The gene calls are TRBV9 and TRBJ2-5; D may be TRBD2 (6 bases). With 1 base removed from V and 1 base from J, the gap between germline ends came to 17 bases. This CDR3 comprises 17 residues. Germline V gives CDR1 SGDLS, CDR2 YYNGEE.

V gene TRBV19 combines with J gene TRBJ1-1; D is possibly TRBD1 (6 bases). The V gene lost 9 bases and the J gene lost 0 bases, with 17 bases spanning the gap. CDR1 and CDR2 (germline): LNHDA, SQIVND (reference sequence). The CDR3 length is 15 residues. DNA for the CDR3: TGTGCCAGCAATAGAGGGACACCGATGAACACTGAAGCTTTCTTT. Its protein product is CASNRGTPMNTEAFF.

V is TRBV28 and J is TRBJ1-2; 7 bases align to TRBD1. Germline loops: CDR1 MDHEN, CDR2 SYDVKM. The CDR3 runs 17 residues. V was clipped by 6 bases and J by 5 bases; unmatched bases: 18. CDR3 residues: CASRPDKGQRVIYGYTF. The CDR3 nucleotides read TGTGCCAGCAGACCAGATAAGGGACAGCGCGTTATTTATGGCTACACCTTC.